The 22 T cell receptor beta chains below come from one sample, sequenced in a study of T cells in Graves' hyperthyroidism and ophthalmopathy (dated by TCRdb to the late 2010s). Preparation of the library involved multiplex PCR. Sequenced using an Illumina HiSeq 2000. The TCR beta CDR3 regions were amplified from RNA transcripts. For the first round of RT-PCR on the TCR CDR3, the HTBI primer set was used together with the Qiagen OneStep RT-PCR kit. TCRdb reprocessed the public reads (quality trimming at Q25 with fastp, clone calling with MiXCR) and kept in-frame beta chains. One record per CDR3 amino acid sequence lists the most common genes and DNA. In this sample the table shows more than 500,000 distinct CDR3 sequences, about 14% of which occur a single time. In total, the top ten clones hold 3.5% to 4.5% of the sample. Sequencing input: blood. These receptors were collected from a woman aged 35 to 49 with Graves' ophthalmopathy.

Ten or more counts support this clonotype. V usage is TRBV6-2 or TRBV6-3 and J usage is TRBJ1-1, with 7 bases matching TRBD1. Germline V gene data show CDR1 as MNHEY and CDR2 as SVGEGT. The CDR3 contains 16 residues. J was trimmed by 5 bases and V by 4 bases; bases with no gene match: 13. In DNA form, the CDR3 reads TGTGCCAGCAGTTCCATATCTGACAGGGTAGGAACTGAAGCTTTCTTT. Translating it yields CASSSISDRVGTEAFF.

This chain uses TRBV5-1 with TRBJ1-1; D gene ambiguous. The V end lost 4 bases, the J end lost 8 bases, and 9 bases lay between the germline ends. The CDR3 spans 11 residues. Germline V CDR1 and CDR2: SGHRS, YFSETQ. The CDR3 protein is CASSQDKEAFF. CDR3 DNA sequence: TGCGCCAGCAGCCAAGACAAGGAAGCTTTCTTT. The entire variable domain, with the rest obtained from reference TRBV5-1 and TRBJ1-1, is as follows: KAGVTQTPRYLIKTRGQQVTLSCSPISGHRSVSWYQQTPGQGLQFLFEYFSETQRNKGNFPGRFSGRQFSNSRSEMNVSTLELGDSALYLCASSQDKEAFFGQGTRLTVV.

The rearrangement uses TRBV28 and TRBJ2-2; 14 bases agree with TRBD2. Germline CDR1 and CDR2: MDHEN and SYDVKM. The CDR3 length is 19 residues. With 6 bases clipped from V and 0 bases from J, the junction kept 9 bases outside the gene matches. The CDR3, as DNA: TGTGCCAGCAGCTCTCTGGGACTAGCGGGAGTAACGAACACCGGGGAGCTGTTTTTT. Translated: CASSSLGLAGVTNTGELFF.

The rearrangement links TRBV7-3 to TRBJ2-1; D is perhaps TRBD2 (5 bases). The CDR3 extends over 15 amino acids. From germline, CDR1 is SGHTA and CDR2 FQGTGA. Trimming left V 0 bases short and J 0 bases short, with 6 bases between. The CDR3 loop is CASSLTGSSYNEQFF. The CDR3 DNA reads as TGTGCCAGCAGCTTAACAGGGAGCTCCTACAATGAGCAGTTCTTC.

This clonotype was found many times. V usage is TRBV19 and J usage is TRBJ2-7; 9 bases align to TRBD1. With V trimmed by 5 bases and J by 3 bases, 8 bases remained unmatched. The CDR3 is 15 amino acids. Looked up from germline, CDR1 is LNHDA and CDR2 is SQIVND (reference sequence). The CDR3 nucleotides read TGTGCCAGTAGTTCCGGGACAGGGAGATTCTACGAGCAGTACTTC. Encoded protein: CASSSGTGRFYEQYF.

This clonotype has a handful of counts. The rearrangement uses TRBV29-1 and TRBJ2-5, with D uncertain. The CDR3 runs 12 residues. Germline assignment: CDR1 SQVTM and CDR2 ANQGSEA. Trimming removed 6 bases from V and 5 bases from J, with 13 bases in between. CDR3 coding DNA: TGCAGCGTACACCTGAATGGGGAGACCCAGTACTTC. The encoded protein is CSVHLNGETQYF.

A few counts support this clonotype. This sequence may be a read error, since a much larger clone differs from it by one base. This chain joins TRBV12-3 or TRBV12-4 and TRBJ2-5; tentative D call: TRBD1 (6 bases). The CDR3 has 14 amino acids. Trimming removed 3 bases at V and 5 bases at J, with 13 bases between. In DNA, the CDR3 is TGTGCCAGCAGTTTGACCAGGGGTCGGGAGACCCAGTACTTC. Translating gives CASSLTRGRETQYF.

This clonotype has more than one count but fewer than ten. The rearrangement uses TRBV4-1 and TRBJ1-1; possibly TRBD1 for D (6 bases). The germline V gene encodes CDR1 MGHRA and CDR2 YSYEKL. The CDR3 covers 17 residues. The V end was cut by 0 bases, the J end by 1 base, with 15 bases between. CDR3 protein: CASSQDWGRGKNTEAFF. The CDR3 nucleotides are TGCGCCAGCAGCCAAGATTGGGGGAGGGGGAAGAACACTGAAGCTTTCTTT.

V gene TRBV25-1 combines with J gene TRBJ2-5, with D tentatively TRBD2 (6 bases). The CDR3 spans 15 residues. V was pared by 5 bases and J by 2 bases, with 15 bases between. Germline V gene sequence: CDR1 MGHDK, CDR2 SYGVNS. This chain's CDR3 is CASSREGGAQETQYF. The CDR3 nucleotides read TGTGCCAGCAGTCGCGAGGGAGGAGCTCAAGAGACCCAGTACTTC. Combining the CDR3 with reference TRBV25-1 and TRBJ2-5 gives the whole variable domain EADIYQTPRYLVIGTGKKITLECSQTMGHDKMYWYQQDPGMELHLIHYSYGVNSTEKGDLSSESTVSRIRTEHFPLTLESARPSHTSQYLCASSREGGAQETQYFGPGTRLLVL.

The rearrangement uses TRBV5-5 and TRBJ1-3; D gene ambiguous. Germline assignment: CDR1 SGHKS and CDR2 YYEKEE (reference sequence). Trimming left V 0 bases short and J 0 bases short, with 7 bases between. This CDR3 comprises 15 residues. CDR3 in DNA: TGTGCCAGCAGCTTGGAGGTCTTCTCTGGAAACACCATATATTTT. Translated: CASSLEVFSGNTIYF.

This clonotype was observed many times. The chain is built from TRBV19 and TRBJ2-7; 9 positions agree with TRBD2. Per germline, CDR1 LNHDA and CDR2 SQIVND (reference sequence). Trimming cost V 3 bases and J 2 bases; bases outside gene matches: 5. The CDR3 consists of 15 residues. This chain's CDR3 is CASSIKAGGAYEQYF. CDR3 sequence (DNA): TGTGCCAGTAGTATTAAAGCGGGAGGAGCCTACGAGCAGTACTTC.

This clonotype was seen at least ten times. This chain links TRBV12-3 or TRBV12-4 with TRBJ1-1; D unclear. This CDR3 has 16 amino acids. The V end lost 6 bases, the J end lost 2 bases, and 19 bases lay between the germline ends. CDR3 nucleotide sequence: TGTGCCAGCAGCCGCGGGTTGGGGAGCCAAAACACTGAAGCTTTCTTT. Its translation: CASSRGLGSQNTEAFF.

This clonotype has ten or more counts. This chain connects TRBV28 to TRBJ2-5; D is perhaps TRBD2 (6 bases). The CDR3 runs to 14 residues. V was pared by 5 bases and J by 5 bases, with 15 bases between. The germline gives CDR1 MDHEN, CDR2 SYDVKM. CDR3 region: CASSNRDSPETQYF. As DNA, the CDR3 is TGTGCCAGCAGTAACCGGGACTCCCCGGAGACCCAGTACTTC. Full variable domain (rest looked up from reference TRBV28 and TRBJ2-5): DVKVTQSSRYLVKRTGEKVFLECVQDMDHENMFWYRQDPGLGLRLIYFSYDVKMKEKGDIPEGYSVSREKKERFSLILESASTNQTSMYLCASSNRDSPETQYFGPGTRLLVL.

This clonotype was observed many times. A much larger clone lies one base from this, so it may be a read error. The chain couples TRBV27 to TRBJ2-2, with D unclear. The germline CDR1 and CDR2 sequences are MNHEY and SMNVEV (reference sequence). Trimming stripped 6 bases from V and 0 bases from J, with 5 bases between. The CDR3 is 13 residues long. CDR3 loop: CASSKTNTGELFF. Written as DNA, the CDR3 is TGTGCCAGCAGCAAAACGAACACCGGGGAGCTGTTTTTT.

The table lists this clonotype with a few counts. The chain links TRBV6-1 to TRBJ2-5; the D gene is possibly TRBD1 (6 bases). This CDR3 comprises 14 residues. CDR1 is MNHNS and CDR2 is SASEGT in the germline V gene. Trimming took 6 bases from V and 5 from J, leaving 16 bases between them. The CDR3, as DNA: TGTGCCAGCAGGCCTAGAGGACAGAGGGAGACCCAGTACTTC. Its translation is CASRPRGQRETQYF.

The rearrangement links TRBV9 to TRBJ2-6; D gene uncertain. The V end lost 1 base, the J end lost 2 bases, and 7 bases lay between the germline ends. The CDR3 loop spans 15 amino acids. From germline, CDR1 is SGDLS and CDR2 YYNGEE. CDR3 coding DNA: TGTGCCAGCAGCGTACCCCTTGCTGGGGCCAACGTCCTGACTTTC. It specifies CASSVPLAGANVLTF.

V is TRBV7-9 and J is TRBJ1-2; possible D gene TRBD1, 5 bases. Germline values: CDR1 SEHNR, CDR2 FQNEAQ (reference sequence). Between the trimmed V and J ends, which lost 1 base and 8 bases, there was a span of 8 bases. The CDR3 extends over 12 amino acids. The CDR3 protein is CASSLDGGGYTF. The CDR3 DNA follows: TGTGCCAGCAGCTTAGATGGGGGAGGCTACACCTTC.

This clonotype was detected many times. The gene calls are TRBV12-3 or TRBV12-4 and TRBJ2-7, with 8 bases that match TRBD2. CDR3 length: 17 residues. Trimming took 6 bases from V and 3 from J; bases not matched to a gene: 16. The CDR3 DNA reads TGTGCCAGCAGGTCACGGCGGGGGACTAGAGGATTCTACGAGCAGTACTTC. This encodes CASRSRRGTRGFYEQYF.

This clonotype was observed at least ten times. The chain links TRBV24-1 to TRBJ1-5; 7 nucleotides agree with TRBD1. Looked up from germline, CDR1 is KGHDR and CDR2 is SFDVKD. This CDR3 has 17 amino acids. V was clipped by 3 bases and J by 4 bases; unmatched bases: 11. In nucleotides, the CDR3 is TGTGCCACCAGTGATCCGCTGACCGGGACAGCAAATCAGCCCCAGCATTTT. It is translated as CATSDPLTGTANQPQHF.

This clonotype has at least ten counts. The gene calls are TRBV6-1 and TRBJ2-7; D remains unclear. Per germline, CDR1 MNHNS and CDR2 SASEGT. V lost 0 bases, J lost 2 bases, and 8 bases lay in between. The CDR3 sequence is 14 residues long. CDR3 region: CASSEASGTYEQYF. The DNA for the CDR3 is TGTGCCAGCAGTGAAGCCTCCGGTACCTACGAGCAGTACTTC.

About this clonotype: This may arise from a read error, as a much more abundant clone is one base away. V usage is TRBV6-4 and J usage is TRBJ2-7, with D perhaps TRBD1 (6 bases). CDR3 length: 11 amino acids. CDR1 and CDR2 (germline): MRHNA, SNTAGT. V was pared by 7 bases and J by 2 bases, with 6 bases between. CDR3 protein: CASTGAYEQYF. CDR3 nucleotides: TGTGCCAGCACAGGGGCCTACGAGCAGTACTTC.

The sample holds many counts of this clonotype. Being one base from a much bigger clone, this may be a read error. The CDR3 end shows no conserved phenylalanine or tryptophan, and so a read error is likely. The V call is TRBV19, the J call TRBJ1-1; no firm D call. CDR1 is LNHDA, CDR2 SQIVND, per germline (reference sequence). The germline V and J ends were trimmed by 5 bases and 1 base, with 8 bases remaining between them. The CDR3 totals 13 residues. The CDR3 here is CASSEAKNTEAFL. Written as DNA, the CDR3 is TGTGCCAGTAGTGAGGCGAAGAACACTGAAGCTTTCCTT.